The rows below give T cell receptor beta chains drawn from one sample of a study of T cell changes during pregnancy in multiple sclerosis. Assay: immunoSEQ multiplex PCR; the TCRdb copy retains only in-frame clones and omits some. The sample includes more than 40,000 clones, 80% to 95% of them seen just once. The sample was CD4+ T cells from peripheral blood mononuclear cells, taken in the third trimester of pregnancy. These receptors were collected from a female donor with multiple sclerosis, enrolled in a pregnancy study. The CDR3 runs from the conserved cysteine through the conserved F or W. The D gene is left open where the match is weak. Clone sizes are given selectively: once, few, many, or a class where the clone is expanded.

clone size,V gene,CDR3 length,D gene,J gene,CDR3 DNA,CDR3 protein
NA,TRBV28,13,NA,TRBJ2-7,TGTGCCAGCAGTCGGACTACCCTCTACGAGCAGTACTTC,CASSRTTLYEQYF
NA,TRBV6-1,14,NA,TRBJ1-5,TGTGCCAGCAGCCGACAGGTTAGCAATCAGCCCCAGCATTTT,CASSRQVSNQPQHF
NA,TRBV19,14,NA,TRBJ2-7,TGTGCCAGTAGTATAGGACAGGACCCCTACGAGCAGTACTTC,CASSIGQDPYEQYF
NA,TRBV2,16,NA,TRBJ2-6,TGTGCCAGCAACAGCCTTATAACCTCTGGGGCCAACGTCCTGACTTTC,CASNSLITSGANVLTF
NA,TRBV7-2,18,TRBD2,TRBJ2-3,TGTGCCAGCAGCTTAGTATCCAGCGGGAGGGCAAGCACAGATACGCAGTATTTT,CASSLVSSGRASTDTQYF
NA,TRBV29-1,13,NA,TRBJ1-5,TGCAGCGTTGCCTCGGGATCCGATCAGCCCCAGCATTTT,CSVASGSDQPQHF
few,TRBV5-1,15,NA,TRBJ1-2,TGCGCCAGCAGCTGGTCATTACAGCCTAACTATGGCTACACCTTC,CASSWSLQPNYGYTF
NA,TRBV11-3,13,NA,TRBJ2-1,TGTGCCAGCAGCCAACCGGGTCGCAATGAGCAGTTCTTC,CASSQPGRNEQFF
NA,TRBV9,16,NA,TRBJ2-3,TGTGCCAGCAGCGTAGTCCATAGGGGACTCACAGATACGCAGTATTTT,CASSVVHRGLTDTQYF
NA,TRBV7-9,15,TRBD1,TRBJ1-5,TGTGCCAGCAGCTTCGGGACAGGGGGCCATCAGCCCCAGCATTTT,CASSFGTGGHQPQHF
NA,TRBV2,10,NA,TRBJ2-1,TGTGCCAGCAGTGACGGGGAGCAGTTCTTC,CASSDGEQFF
NA,TRBV7-6,20,NA,TRBJ2-2,TGTGCCAGCAGCATAAAGGTGGAATTCGTCGGGAGCGCGAACACCGGGGAGCTGTTTTTT,CASSIKVEFVGSANTGELFF
NA,TRBV29-1,12,NA,TRBJ2-5,TGCAGCCTTCGACAGGGAGGAGAGACCCAGTACTTC,CSLRQGGETQYF
NA,TRBV28,15,TRBD1,TRBJ1-5,TGTGCCAGCAGAAAGGACAGGGGGCTCGGTCAGCCCCAGCATTTT,CASRKDRGLGQPQHF
NA,TRBV6-5,15,NA,TRBJ1-5,TGTGCCAGCAGTTCCCGGGGTGGTCGGGGACAGCCCCAGCATTTT,CASSSRGGRGQPQHF
NA,TRBV28,14,NA,TRBJ1-1,TGTGCCAGCGGCCCCCACAGGGAGAACACTGAAGCTTTCTTT,CASGPHRENTEAFF
NA,TRBV6-4,16,TRBD2,TRBJ2-1,TGTGCCAGCAGTGAGCGGGGGGCGGGATCCTACAATGAGCAGTTCTTC,CASSERGAGSYNEQFF
few,TRBV7-9,14,TRBD1,TRBJ1-3,TGTGCCAGCAGCCATAGGGGGCCCTCAGACACCATATATTTT,CASSHRGPSDTIYF
NA,TRBV19,15,NA,TRBJ2-3,TGTGCCAGTAGTATTTCCACGTTAGTTACAGATACGCAGTATTTT,CASSISTLVTDTQYF
once,TRBV6-1,14,NA,TRBJ2-3,TGTGCCAGCAGTGAGGGTAGCGGAACAGATACGCAGTATTTT,CASSEGSGTDTQYF
NA,TRBV5-6,16,NA,TRBJ1-4,TGTGCCAGCAGCTTCCTCCCACGGACAGCTAATGAAAAACTGTTTTTT,CASSFLPRTANEKLFF
NA,TRBV5-4,15,NA,TRBJ2-1,TGTGCCAGCAGCTTTGGGGGGTTGGGAGAAGGTGAGCAGTTCTTC,CASSFGGLGEGEQFF
once,TRBV4-3,14,TRBD1,TRBJ2-7,TGCGCCAGCAGCCCGGGACAGGGGGCTTACGAGCAGTACTTC,CASSPGQGAYEQYF
NA,TRBV7-2,12,NA,TRBJ2-7,TGTGCCAGCAGCCAAGCACTAACCGAGCAGTACTTC,CASSQALTEQYF
NA,TRBV7-3,17,NA,TRBJ1-2,TGTGCCAGCAGCTTAAAGGGAGGGGCAGAGGAGAACTATGGCTACACCTTC,CASSLKGGAEENYGYTF
NA,TRBV7-8,14,TRBD1,TRBJ1-2,TGTGCCAGCAGCTTAGGCCAGGGGGCCTATGGCTACACCTTC,CASSLGQGAYGYTF
NA,TRBV28,20,TRBD2,TRBJ2-6,TGTGCCAGCAGTCAATCGGAACTAGCGGTAGGCTCTGTCGGGGCCAACGTCCTGACTTTC,CASSQSELAVGSVGANVLTF
NA,TRBV19,12,TRBD1,TRBJ1-1,TGTGCCAGTCGACAGGGGCCCACTGAAGCTTTCTTT,CASRQGPTEAFF
NA,TRBV28,12,NA,TRBJ2-1,TGTGCCAGCAGTTTCGAGTACAATGAGCAGTTCTTC,CASSFEYNEQFF
NA,TRBV7-8,16,TRBD2,TRBJ2-3,TGTGCCAGCAGCTCGCCGACTAGCGGACGCACAGATACGCAGTATTTT,CASSSPTSGRTDTQYF
once,TRBV9,16,NA,TRBJ2-2,TGTGCCAGCAGCGTAGCAGGGTTTGGGGTTACCGGGGAGCTGTTTTTT,CASSVAGFGVTGELFF
NA,TRBV5-1,15,TRBD1,TRBJ1-1,TGCGCCAGCAGCACGGACAGGGGGCGAGTCACTGAAGCTTTCTTT,CASSTDRGRVTEAFF
NA,TRBV6-5,15,NA,TRBJ2-3,TGTGCCAGCAGTTACCAGGGCACTAGCACAGATACGCAGTATTTT,CASSYQGTSTDTQYF
NA,TRBV11-2,15,TRBD1,TRBJ2-7,TGTGCCAGCAGCCGGGACAGTGTTTCTCTCTACGAGCAGTACTTC,CASSRDSVSLYEQYF
NA,TRBV5-1,16,NA,TRBJ2-5,TGCGCCAGCAGCTTGGGAGGGTGGAGGGCCCAAGAGACCCAGTACTTC,CASSLGGWRAQETQYF
NA,TRBV2,13,TRBD1,TRBJ2-7,TGTGCCACCCGACAGGGGGCTTCTTACGAGCAGTACTTC,CATRQGASYEQYF
once,TRBV10-3,14,TRBD1,TRBJ2-1,TGTGCCATCACCAGGGACAGGGCCCACAATGAGCAGTTCTTC,CAITRDRAHNEQFF